This T cell receptor beta chain stems from a study of blood T cell repertoires in COVID-19. V was cut by 0 bases and J by 0 bases, with 5 bases left in between. The CDR3 runs 14 residues. Germline V gene sequence: CDR1 SGHNT, CDR2 YENEEA. Sequenced by immunoSEQ multiplex PCR; TCRdb stores in-frame clones only, minus some. The data show approximately 200,000 clones, 85% to 90% seen once. This sequence was found in a woman under 30 in a cohort exposed to, infected with or recovered from COVID-19 (not recorded which). The chain joins TRBV11-3 to TRBJ1-1; D not resolved. Sequenced input: PBMCs or T cells enriched from blood (not recorded which). CDR3 loop: CASSLDPVNTEAFF. Written as DNA, the CDR3 is TGTGCCAGCAGCTTAGATCCGGTGAACACTGAAGCTTTCTTT.